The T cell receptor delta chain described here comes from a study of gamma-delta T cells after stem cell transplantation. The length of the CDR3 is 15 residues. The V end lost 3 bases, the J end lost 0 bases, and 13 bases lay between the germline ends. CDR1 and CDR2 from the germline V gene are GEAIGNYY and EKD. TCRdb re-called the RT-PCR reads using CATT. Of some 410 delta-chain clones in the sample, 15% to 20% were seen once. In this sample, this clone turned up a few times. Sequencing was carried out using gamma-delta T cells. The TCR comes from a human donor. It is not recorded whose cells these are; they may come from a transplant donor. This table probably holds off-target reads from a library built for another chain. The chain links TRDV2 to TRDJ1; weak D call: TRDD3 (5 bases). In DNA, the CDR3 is TGTGCCTGTGACCCTCTGGGCGGGTACACCGATAAACTCATCTTT. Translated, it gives CACDPLGGYTDKLIF.